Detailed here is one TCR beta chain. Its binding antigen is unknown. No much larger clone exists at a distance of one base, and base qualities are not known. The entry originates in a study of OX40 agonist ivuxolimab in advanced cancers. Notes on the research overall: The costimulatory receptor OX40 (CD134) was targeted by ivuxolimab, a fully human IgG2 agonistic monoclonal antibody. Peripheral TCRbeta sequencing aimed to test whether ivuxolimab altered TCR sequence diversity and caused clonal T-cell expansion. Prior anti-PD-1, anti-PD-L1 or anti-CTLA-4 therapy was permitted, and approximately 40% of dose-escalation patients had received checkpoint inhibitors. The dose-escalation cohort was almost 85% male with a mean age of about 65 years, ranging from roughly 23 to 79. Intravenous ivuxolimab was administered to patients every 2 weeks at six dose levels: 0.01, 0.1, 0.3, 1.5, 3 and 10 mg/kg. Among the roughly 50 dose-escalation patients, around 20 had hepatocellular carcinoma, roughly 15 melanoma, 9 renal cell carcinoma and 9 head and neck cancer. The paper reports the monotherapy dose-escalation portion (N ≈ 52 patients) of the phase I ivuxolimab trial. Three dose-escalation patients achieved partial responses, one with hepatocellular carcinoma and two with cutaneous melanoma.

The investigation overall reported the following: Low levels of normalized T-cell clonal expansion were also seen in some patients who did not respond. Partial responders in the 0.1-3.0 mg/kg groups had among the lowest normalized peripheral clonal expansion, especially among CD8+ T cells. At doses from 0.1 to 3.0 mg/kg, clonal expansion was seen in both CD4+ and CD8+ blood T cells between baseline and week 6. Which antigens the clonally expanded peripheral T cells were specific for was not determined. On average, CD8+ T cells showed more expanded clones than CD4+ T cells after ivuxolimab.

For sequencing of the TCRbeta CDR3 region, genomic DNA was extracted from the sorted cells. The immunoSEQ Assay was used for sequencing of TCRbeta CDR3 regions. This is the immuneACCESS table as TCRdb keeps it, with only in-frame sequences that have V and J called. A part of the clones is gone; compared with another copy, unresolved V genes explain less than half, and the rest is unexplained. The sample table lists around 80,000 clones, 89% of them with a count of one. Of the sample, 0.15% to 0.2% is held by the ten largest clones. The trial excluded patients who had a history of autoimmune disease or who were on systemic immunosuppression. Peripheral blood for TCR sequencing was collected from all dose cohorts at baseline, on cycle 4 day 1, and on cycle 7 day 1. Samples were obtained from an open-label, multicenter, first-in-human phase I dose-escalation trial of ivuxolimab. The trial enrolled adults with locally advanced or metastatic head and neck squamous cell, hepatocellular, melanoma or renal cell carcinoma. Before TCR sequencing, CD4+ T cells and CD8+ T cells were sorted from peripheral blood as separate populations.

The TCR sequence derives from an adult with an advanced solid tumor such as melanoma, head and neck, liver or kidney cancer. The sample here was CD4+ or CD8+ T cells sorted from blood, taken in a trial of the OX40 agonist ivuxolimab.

The DNA is TGTGCCAGTGCCGCCCAGGCAACTAATGAAAAACTGTTTTTT. The resulting protein is CASAAQATNEKLFF. Recombination joined TRBV9 with TRBJ1-4, with no reliable assignment of the D segment. The germline V gene yields SGDLS for CDR1 and YYNGEE for CDR2. The CDR3 measures 14 amino acids from cysteine to phenylalanine. Only the CDR3 part of the read is kept: 42 bases, read in frame from the first base. Relative to germline, V is 8 bases shorter and J is 0 bases shorter, with 11 bases between their ends.